This T cell receptor (beta chain) is from a study of molecular identifiers for immune sequencing clone quantification. Remarks on this clonotype: Its antigen is undetermined.

The length of the CDR3 is 14 residues. CDR1 is MNHEY and CDR2 is SMNVEV in the germline V gene (reference sequence). Trimming pared 3 bases from V and 6 bases from J, leaving 12 bases between. Broader study findings: More than 98% of effector molecules, versus under 1% of naive-cell molecules, belonged to clones above 20 RNA copies. Jurkat TCR RNA spiked in from one cell reportedly remained identifiable amid approximately 1 million naive cells.

Investigators produced naive CD8 libraries from about 20,000 to 1,000,000 sorted cells, drawing on 10%, 30% or 50% RNA. Sorting selected naive CD8 T cells with a CD8+CD4-CCR7+CD45RA+ phenotype. TCRdb analysed the PCR reads with MiXCR anew, one entry per CDR3 protein. The data hold tens of thousands of distinct CDR3 sequences, with 15% to 20% observed a single time. The TCR originated in a human donor in good health. Some libraries in this study had Jurkat cell RNA spiked in. The V call is TRBV27, the J call TRBJ1-5, with a weak D call TRBD1 (5 bases). The sequenced sample consisted of naive CD8+ T cells from blood, with Jurkat cell RNA spiked in. The sample's subset: FACS-sorted CD8+CD4-CCR7+CD45RA+ naive T cells. CDR3 region: CASSLGGIAQPQHF. The DNA for the CDR3 is TGTGCCAGCAGTTTGGGGGGGATCGCTCAGCCCCAGCATTTT.